This T cell receptor (beta chain) derives from a study of identical twins. General study results and limits: Beta out-of-frame sequences showed weaker excess sharing between twins. Analyses of zero insertions could, in part, be confounded by invariant MAIT and iNKT cells.

Remarks on this clonotype: Its antigen is as yet unknown.

Looked up from germline, CDR1 is MNHEY and CDR2 is SMNVEV (reference sequence). The length of the CDR3 is 13 residues. The V and J ends lost 0 bases and 11 bases respectively, with 13 bases between them. TCRdb passed the 5' RACE reads through MiXCR, listing each CDR3 protein once. This table holds about 520,000 distinct CDR3 sequences, less than 25% found once. These data were also filed under a second study, of T cells expressing NK-cell markers. In that study: The CD3+CD56-NKG2C+ fraction of a few donors was likewise dominated by these clonotypes.

The clonotype was recovered from a woman in her late teens or twenties in good health. Sequencing used CD4+ T cells sorted from blood. This chain uses TRBV27 with TRBJ1-1; D unresolved. The CDR3 sequence: CASSLSPWGTAFF. CDR3 in DNA: TGTGCCAGCAGTTTATCTCCCTGGGGTACGGCTTTCTTT.